What follows describes a single T cell receptor beta chain. This specimen belongs to a study of glioma-infiltrating T cells. Amplification of TCR alpha and beta CDR3 regions from RNA used iRepertoire nested multiplex PCR. TCRdb used MiXCR to reprocess the multiplex PCR reads, holding one entry per CDR3 protein. This table has approximately 400,000 distinct CDR3 sequences, more than 35% appearing once. Germline V gene data show CDR1 as MNHEY and CDR2 as SMNVEV (reference sequence). After removal of 4 bases from V and 0 bases from J, the junction contained 5 bases not matched to a gene. The CDR3 totals 16 residues.

Sequencing input: glioma tissue, nonneoplastic brain tissue, or PBMCs (not recorded which). The chain recombines TRBV27 with TRBJ2-1, with TRBD1 matching over 8 bases. The TCR was taken from a human donor with low-grade glioma or glioblastoma, undergoing nonglioma brain surgery, or in good health (not recorded which). As DNA, the CDR3 is TGTGCCAGCAGTTACTCCGGGACAGGCTCCTACAATGAGCAGTTCTTC. Amino acids: CASSYSGTGSYNEQFF.